The next 23 T cell receptor beta chains were all read from a single sample in a study of CD8 T cells in Susac syndrome. After extraction with the RNeasy kit, about 0.5 to 1 ug of the RNA was reverse transcribed using random hexamers. In TCRdb, the immunoSEQ multiplex PCR reads were re-called with MiXCR into one record per CDR3 protein. This sample has 150,000 or so distinct CDR3 sequences, with 90% to 95% found just once. The sample was CD4+ T cells from PBMCs. These receptors all stem from a human donor in good health.

V and J are TRBV27 and TRBJ1-6, with 7 bases that match TRBD1. With 6 bases clipped from V and 6 bases from J, the junction kept 8 bases outside the gene matches. Germline loops: CDR1 MNHEY, CDR2 SMNVEV (reference sequence). The CDR3 sequence is 15 residues long. The CDR3, as DNA: TGTGCCAGCAGCCCTCTGGGACAGCCTAATTCACCCCTCCACTTT. Its translation is CASSPLGQPNSPLHF.

The J gene is TRBJ1-2, the V gene TRBV20-1, with a weak D call TRBD1 (5 bases). CDR1 is DFQATT, CDR2 SNEGSKA, per germline (reference sequence). V dropped 6 bases and J dropped 5 bases, with 13 bases sitting between them. This CDR3 is built from 12 residues. The CDR3 sequence is CSAPGTAYGYTF. The CDR3 DNA reads as TGCAGTGCACCCGGGACTGCTTATGGCTACACCTTC.

The chain has TRBV2 and TRBJ2-3; D is uncertain. This CDR3 contains 12 residues. Germline CDR1 and CDR2: SNHLY and FYNNEI. Trimming left V 7 bases short and J 8 bases short, with 13 bases between. In nucleotides, the CDR3 is TGTGCCAGCACCGAAAATAGGGCTACGCAGTATTTT. Amino acids: CASTENRATQYF.

In this sample, this clonotype turned up once. V and J are TRBV24-1 and TRBJ2-3, with 10 bases identical to TRBD2. Germline V gives CDR1 KGHDR, CDR2 SFDVKD. CDR3 length: 15 amino acids. J gave up 5 bases and V 4 bases, and 5 bases lay outside the gene matches. CDR3 residues: CATSEPGLARDTQYF. The CDR3 DNA sequence: TGTGCCACCAGTGAGCCGGGACTAGCGCGAGATACGCAGTATTTT.

V usage is TRBV18 and J usage is TRBJ2-7, with TRBD2 matching 8 bases. The CDR3 length is 15 residues. The ends lost 3 bases at V and 5 bases at J; junction bases unmatched: 9. Germline V gene data show CDR1 as KGHSH and CDR2 as LQKENI. This CDR3 is CASSPRGAGEDEQYF. The CDR3 region has the DNA TGTGCCAGCTCACCCCGGGGAGCGGGGGAGGACGAGCAGTACTTC. Variable domain in full (rest from reference TRBV18 and TRBJ2-7): NAGVMQNPRHLVRRRGQEARLRCSPMKGHSHVYWYRQLPEEGLKFMVYLQKENIIDESGMPKERFSAEFPKEGPSILRIQQVVRGDSAAYFCASSPRGAGEDEQYFGPGTRLTVT.

The J gene is TRBJ2-7, the V gene TRBV20-1; perhaps TRBD2 as D (5 bases). This CDR3 has 12 amino acids. Trimming removed 5 bases at V and 7 bases at J, with 15 bases between. Germline assignment: CDR1 DFQATT and CDR2 SNEGSKA (reference sequence). This chain's CDR3 is CSAGLSPGEQYF. The CDR3 DNA reads TGCAGTGCTGGACTGTCCCCCGGGGAGCAGTACTTC.

The genes are TRBV30 and TRBJ1-2; D is uncertain. This CDR3 is 13 amino acids long. Germline CDR1 and CDR2: GTSNPN and SVGIG (reference sequence). V lost 0 bases and J lost 0, with 5 bases in between. CDR3 region: CAWSVPPNYGYTF. CDR3 bases: TGTGCCTGGAGTGTCCCCCCTAACTATGGCTACACCTTC.

The chain recombines TRBV12-3 or TRBV12-4 with TRBJ1-4; D unclear. V was trimmed by 10 bases and J by 3 bases, leaving 9 bases between them. CDR3 length: 12 residues. CDR3 in DNA: TGTGCCACCGGAATGGCTAATGAAAAACTGTTTTTT. Translating gives CATGMANEKLFF.

For the CDR3, the DNA is TGTGCCAGCAGCCTTGAAGCGGGCAACACAGATACGCAGTATTTT. Its translation is CASSLEAGNTDTQYF. The chain has TRBV7-9 and TRBJ2-3, with a weak D call TRBD2 (6 bases). CDR1 and CDR2 from the germline V gene are SEHNR and FQNEAQ (reference sequence). This CDR3 spans 15 amino acids. The V and J ends lost 5 bases and 2 bases respectively, with 14 bases between them. Filled out from reference TRBV7-9 and TRBJ2-3, the complete variable domain reads DTGVSQNPRHKITKRGQNVTFRCDPISEHNRLYWYRQTLGQGPEFLTYFQNEAQLEKSRLLSDRFSAERPKGSFSTLEIQRTEQGDSAMYLCASSLEAGNTDTQYFGPGTRLTVL.

The genes are TRBV19 and TRBJ1-2; D perhaps matches TRBD1 (5 bases). V gave up 4 bases and J gave up 2 bases, with 14 bases separating them. The length of the CDR3 is 15 residues. Germline V gene sequence: CDR1 LNHDA, CDR2 SQIVND (reference sequence). CDR3 loop: CASSTSTGVNYGYTF. In DNA form, the CDR3 reads TGTGCCAGTAGTACCTCTACAGGCGTCAACTATGGCTACACCTTC.

The gene calls are TRBV5-1 and TRBJ1-1, with 10 bases matching TRBD1. The CDR3 runs 14 residues. The J segment lost 4 bases and the V segment lost 0 bases, leaving 0 bases of the junction unmatched. CDR1 is SGHRS and CDR2 is YFSETQ in the germline V gene. The CDR3, as DNA: TGCGCCAGCAGCTTGGGGGACAGGGGCACTGAAGCTTTCTTT. This sequence encodes CASSLGDRGTEAFF.

This clonotype was detected once. The J gene is TRBJ2-7, the V gene TRBV20-1; 11 nucleotides line up with TRBD1. The CDR3 runs to 14 residues. Germline V gives CDR1 DFQATT, CDR2 SNEGSKA (reference sequence). The ends lost 0 bases at V and 6 bases at J; junction bases unmatched: 4. The CDR3 DNA is TGCAGTGCTAGAGATCCCGGGACAGGGGGCGAGCAGTACTTC. Translated: CSARDPGTGGEQYF.

The chain uses TRBV20-1 and TRBJ1-6, with D perhaps matching TRBD1 (5 bases). V dropped 5 bases and J dropped 9 bases, with 14 bases sitting between them. Germline V gives CDR1 DFQATT, CDR2 SNEGSKA (reference sequence). The CDR3 extends over 13 amino acids. CDR3 sequence: CSAGTISGSPLHF. DNA of the CDR3: TGCAGTGCTGGGACGATTTCGGGTTCACCCCTCCACTTT.

V gene TRBV29-1 combines with J gene TRBJ2-4; a possible D gene is TRBD1 (6 bases). The CDR3 runs to 13 residues. V shed 7 bases and J shed 1 base, with 11 bases lying between them. Germline V gives CDR1 SQVTM, CDR2 ANQGSEA. This chain's CDR3 is CSAVQGAKNIQYF. The DNA of the CDR3 is TGCAGCGCCGTTCAGGGGGCCAAAAACATTCAGTACTTC.

This clonotype was recorded once. The CDR3 region is CSVSLLGKNTGELFF. The CDR3 DNA reads TGCAGCGTTTCCTTATTGGGCAAGAACACCGGGGAGCTGTTTTTT. This chain joins TRBV29-1 and TRBJ2-2; no definite D call. CDR3 length equals 15 residues. The germline CDR1 and CDR2 sequences are SQVTM and ANQGSEA. Trimming took 5 bases from V and 1 from J, leaving 14 bases between them.

The gene calls are TRBV6-5 and TRBJ1-1; the match to TRBD1 covers 9 bases. The V and J ends lost 2 bases and 5 bases, in that order; junction bases with no gene match: 6. The CDR3 sequence is 15 residues long. CDR1 is MNHEY, CDR2 SVGAGI, per germline. The CDR3 nucleotides are TGTGCCAGCAGTTACCGTACAGGGGGCTGGACTGAAGCTTTCTTT. As protein: CASSYRTGGWTEAFF.

V usage is TRBV7-2 and J usage is TRBJ2-1; TRBD2 agrees at 9 bases. Germline CDR1 and CDR2: SGHTA and FQGNSA. V lost 5 bases to trimming and J lost 2 bases; unmatched junction nucleotides: 4. The length of the CDR3 is 15 residues. CDR3 nucleotide sequence: TGTGCCAGCAGCATGCGGGGGGGCCCCTACAATGAGCAGTTCTTC. Its translation is CASSMRGGPYNEQFF.

This chain connects TRBV15 to TRBJ1-3, with D unresolved. This CDR3 spans 15 amino acids. The V gene's germline CDR1 is LNHNV and CDR2 YYDKDF (reference sequence). The V end was cut by 4 bases, the J end by 0 bases, with 10 bases between. The CDR3 DNA is TGTGCCACCAGCACTCGACCGTTCTCTGGAAACACCATATATTTT. Translated, it gives CATSTRPFSGNTIYF.

V and J are TRBV29-1 and TRBJ2-1; D uncertain. The CDR3 loop spans 15 amino acids. V dropped 4 bases and J dropped 2 bases, with 15 bases sitting between them. The V gene's germline CDR1 is SQVTM and CDR2 ANQGSEA. DNA of the CDR3: TGCAGCGTTGCAAGGGCGCGCACAACCTACAATGAGCAGTTCTTC. Amino acids: CSVARARTTYNEQFF.

This rearrangement joins TRBV9 to TRBJ2-1; 7 positions match TRBD2. Trimming cost V 4 bases and J 6 bases; bases outside gene matches: 7. The CDR3 spans 14 residues. CDR1 SGDLS and CDR2 YYNGEE come from the germline V gene. The CDR3 region has the DNA TGTGCCAGCAGCAGGACTAGTGTCCCCAATGAGCAGTTCTTC. This encodes CASSRTSVPNEQFF.

This sequence joins TRBV30 and TRBJ1-5, with D perhaps TRBD1 (6 bases). The germline CDR1 and CDR2 sequences are GTSNPN and SVGIG (reference sequence). The CDR3 is 13 amino acids. V was shortened by 5 bases and J by 7 bases, with 15 bases between the two germline ends. CDR3 loop: CAWEQGPGQPQHF. CDR3 DNA: TGTGCCTGGGAACAGGGACCTGGACAGCCCCAGCATTTT.

This clonotype has only one observation. V gene TRBV3-1 combines with J gene TRBJ2-1, with 7 bases aligning to TRBD2. J gave up 1 base and V 5 bases, and 2 bases lay outside the gene matches. Germline CDR1 LGHDT, CDR2 YNNKEL (reference sequence). The length of the CDR3 is 14 residues. CDR3 coding DNA: TGTGCCAGCAGCTGGCGGGGGTCCTACAATGAGCAGTTCTTC. Amino acids: CASSWRGSYNEQFF.

This clonotype was detected once. V gene TRBV2 combines with J gene TRBJ1-5, with D maybe TRBD1 (5 bases). Germline CDR1 reads SNHLY; CDR2 reads FYNNEI. Trimming took 8 bases from V and 0 from J, leaving 8 bases between them. The CDR3 covers 13 residues. The CDR3 spells CASLRDSNQPQHF. DNA for the CDR3: TGTGCCAGCCTCAGGGATAGCAATCAGCCCCAGCATTTT.